This entry lists 30 T cell receptor beta chains sequenced from one sample in a study of OX40 agonist ivuxolimab in advanced cancers. Method: immunoSEQ multiplex PCR; TCRdb's copy keeps in-frame clones and lacks some. The sample includes some 30,000 clones, roughly 87% of them seen just once. Sequences were derived from CD4+ or CD8+ T cells sorted from blood, sampled in a trial of the OX40 agonist ivuxolimab. The receptors originated from an adult with an advanced solid tumor such as melanoma, head and neck, liver or kidney cancer.

The CDR3 protein is CASSLRVTSSYEQYF. The CDR3 nucleotides are TGCGCCAGCAGCTTAAGAGTGACTAGCTCCTACGAGCAGTACTTC. The chain couples TRBV5-1 to TRBJ2-7; TRBD2 is a possible D gene (6 bases). Trimming removed 2 bases from V and 0 bases from J, with 12 bases in between. This CDR3 is built from 15 residues. Germline loops: CDR1 SGHRS, CDR2 YFSETQ.

The chain couples TRBV10-3 to TRBJ2-5; D is uncertain. The CDR3 has 15 residues. Germline assignment: CDR1 ENHRY and CDR2 SYGVKD. V was clipped by 3 bases and J by 5 bases, with 16 bases between them. In DNA form, the CDR3 reads TGTGCCATCAGTGATAGGACCTCCTCTGGGGAGACCCAGTACTTC. This gives the protein CAISDRTSSGETQYF.

This chain links TRBV19 with TRBJ1-1; 9 nucleotides line up with TRBD1. Germline V CDR1 and CDR2: LNHDA, SQIVND (reference sequence). Trimming took 6 bases from V and 5 from J; bases not matched to a gene: 10. The length of the CDR3 is 15 residues. CDR3: CASRNSETGGTEAFF. The CDR3 nucleotides read TGTGCCAGTAGAAATTCCGAGACAGGGGGTACTGAAGCTTTCTTT. Full variable domain (rest looked up from reference TRBV19 and TRBJ1-1): DGGITQSPKYLFRKEGQNVTLSCEQNLNHDAMYWYRQDPGQGLRLIYYSQIVNDFQKGDIAEGYSVSREKKESFPLTVTSAQKNPTAFYLCASRNSETGGTEAFFGQGTRLTVV.

The rearrangement uses TRBV11-2 and TRBJ2-5; TRBD1 agrees at 9 bases. The germline CDR1 and CDR2 sequences are SGHAT and FQNNGV. The CDR3 consists of 16 residues. V lost 2 bases, J lost 5 bases, and 9 bases stayed unmatched. DNA of the CDR3: TGTGCCAGCAGCTTACTCGGGGACAGGGTAATTGAGACCCAGTACTTC. It translates to CASSLLGDRVIETQYF.

The chain recombines TRBV7-9 with TRBJ2-2; D is possibly TRBD2 (6 bases). The V gene lost 5 bases and the J gene lost 4 bases, with 17 bases spanning the gap. Germline V lookup: CDR1 SEHNR, CDR2 FQNEAQ (reference sequence). CDR3 length equals 16 residues. In nucleotides, the CDR3 is TGTGCCAGCAGCCGAGGGACTCTTCGGGGCACCGGGGAGCTGTTTTTT. The encoded protein is CASSRGTLRGTGELFF.

The rearrangement joins TRBV7-2 to TRBJ2-7; 10 bases align to TRBD1. The CDR3 loop spans 16 amino acids. Germline values: CDR1 SGHTA, CDR2 FQGNSA. Trimming at V came to 5 bases and at J to 5 bases, leaving 12 bases not matched to a gene. CDR3 coding DNA: TGTGCCAGCAGCCGGGAGGCGATGGGGACAGGGGACGAGCAGTACTTC. Its translation is CASSREAMGTGDEQYF.

This clone appeared a few times. The J gene is TRBJ1-5, the V gene TRBV9; the D gene is possibly TRBD1 (6 bases). CDR1 and CDR2 from the germline V gene are SGDLS and YYNGEE. Between the trimmed V and J ends, which lost 4 bases and 0 bases, there was a span of 8 bases. The CDR3 spans 14 residues. CDR3 residues: CASSKGGSNQPQHF. DNA for the CDR3: TGTGCCAGCAGCAAGGGGGGTAGCAATCAGCCCCAGCATTTT.

The J gene is TRBJ1-1, the V gene TRBV5-1, with D hard to call. The germline V and J ends were trimmed by 4 bases and 6 bases, with 16 bases remaining between them. The CDR3 is 14 residues long. CDR1 SGHRS and CDR2 YFSETQ come from the germline V gene. The CDR3 DNA reads as TGCGCCAGCAGCCCGGGAACTCGGAGCGCTGAAGCTTTCTTT. Protein: CASSPGTRSAEAFF.

V and J are TRBV5-1 and TRBJ2-2, with a possible D match to TRBD1 (5 bases). Per the germline V gene, CDR1 is SGHRS and CDR2 is YFSETQ. This CDR3 is built from 14 residues. Trimming cost V 4 bases and J 4 bases, with 11 bases left between them. CDR3 in DNA: TGCGCCAGCAGCCCTCGACAGTCCACCGGGGAGCTGTTTTTT. Its translation: CASSPRQSTGELFF.

The chain has TRBV29-1 and TRBJ2-1; 8 positions agree with TRBD2. The CDR3 is 14 amino acids. From germline, CDR1 is SQVTM and CDR2 ANQGSEA. Trimming at V came to 7 bases and at J to 3 bases, leaving 8 bases not matched to a gene. The CDR3 nucleotides are TGCAGCGCACCGGGAACTAGCGGCTACAATGAGCAGTTCTTC. It codes for CSAPGTSGYNEQFF.

The genes are TRBV21-1 and TRBJ1-4; the tabulated D call, TRBD1, remains unverified against the DNA. TRBV21-1 has pseudogene status. The CDR3 is 18 amino acids. CDR3 sequence: CASSKALLGTCANEKLFF. CDR3 DNA sequence: TGTGCCAGCAGCAAAGCGCTTTTGGGGACATGTGCTAATGAAAAACTGTTTTTT.

This chain uses TRBV7-2 with TRBJ1-1, with D perhaps matching TRBD1 (6 bases). CDR3 size: 14 residues. Germline CDR1 and CDR2: SGHTA and FQGNSA. V was shortened by 1 base and J by 7 bases, with 13 bases between the two germline ends. The CDR3 sequence: CASSLVAGTNEAFF. The CDR3 DNA reads TGTGCCAGCAGCTTAGTCGCAGGGACAAATGAAGCTTTCTTT.

This chain uses TRBV6-1 with TRBJ1-2; 8 bases align to TRBD1. The CDR3 is made up of 13 amino acids. Per germline, CDR1 MNHNS and CDR2 SASEGT. V was pared by 4 bases and J by 2 bases, with 0 bases of the junction left unmatched. The CDR3: CASSGQGNYGYTF. The CDR3 bases are TGTGCCAGCAGTGGACAGGGGAACTATGGCTACACCTTC.

This clone was found once. The genes are TRBV5-1 and TRBJ2-7; 16 bases map to TRBD2. Germline CDR1 is SGHRS and CDR2 is YFSETQ. This CDR3 has 16 amino acids. The V segment lost 4 bases and the J segment 6 bases; nucleotides outside the gene matches: 7. The CDR3 loop reads CASSPGLAGGRSEQYF. CDR3 in DNA: TGCGCCAGCAGCCCGGGACTAGCGGGAGGGCGGAGCGAGCAGTACTTC.

The sample holds one count of this clone. The rearrangement joins TRBV5-1 to TRBJ2-7, with TRBD2 identical over 7 bases. The CDR3 covers 15 residues. CDR1 and CDR2 (germline): SGHRS, YFSETQ. V dropped 0 bases and J dropped 4; count of bases not matched to a gene: 7. The CDR3: CASSLVPGREYEQYF. Here the CDR3 DNA reads TGCGCCAGCAGCTTGGTGCCGGGGCGGGAGTACGAGCAGTACTTC. Based on the CDR3 plus reference TRBV5-1 and TRBJ2-7, the full variable domain is KAGVTQTPRYLIKTRGQQVTLSCSPISGHRSVSWYQQTPGQGLQFLFEYFSETQRNKGNFPGRFSGRQFSNSRSEMNVSTLELGDSALYLCASSLVPGREYEQYFGPGTRLTVT.

The genes are TRBV2 and TRBJ2-5, with a weak D call TRBD2 (6 bases). Trimming stripped 4 bases from V and 1 base from J, with 13 bases between. Germline values: CDR1 SNHLY, CDR2 FYNNEI. CDR3 size: 15 residues. This chain's CDR3 is CASSVGAGSQETQYF. The CDR3 DNA follows: TGTGCCAGCAGTGTCGGTGCGGGGAGCCAAGAGACCCAGTACTTC.

The table lists this clone with a few counts. The chain links TRBV5-1 to TRBJ1-5, with D perhaps TRBD1 (6 bases). Germline lookup yields CDR1 SGHRS and CDR2 YFSETQ. V shed 1 base and J shed 5 bases, with 10 bases lying between them. The CDR3 extends over 14 amino acids. CDR3 in amino acids: CASSLSPGDQPQHF. Written as DNA, the CDR3 is TGCGCCAGCAGCTTGTCTCCAGGGGATCAGCCCCAGCATTTT. Filled out from reference TRBV5-1 and TRBJ1-5, the complete variable domain reads KAGVTQTPRYLIKTRGQQVTLSCSPISGHRSVSWYQQTPGQGLQFLFEYFSETQRNKGNFPGRFSGRQFSNSRSEMNVSTLELGDSALYLCASSLSPGDQPQHFGDGTRLSIL.

This clone came up a few times. J is TRBJ2-2 and V is TRBV29-1; D unresolved. Germline assignment: CDR1 SQVTM and CDR2 ANQGSEA. This CDR3 region has 13 residues. Trimming removed 4 bases from V and 2 bases from J, with 8 bases in between. The CDR3 DNA sequence: TGCAGCGTTGGTCTTATCAACACCGGGGAGCTGTTTTTT. Translation: CSVGLINTGELFF.

V gene TRBV5-4 combines with J gene TRBJ2-2; 8 bases are a match to TRBD1. Trimming at V came to 0 bases and at J to 7 bases, leaving 5 bases not matched to a gene. Germline assignment: CDR1 SGHNT and CDR2 YYREEE (reference sequence). The CDR3 runs to 15 residues. In DNA, the CDR3 is TGTGCCAGCAGCTTGGGGACAGGGAAACGCGGGGAGCTGTTTTTT. Encoded protein: CASSLGTGKRGELFF.

Here the CDR3 reads CASSEAPQAQANQPQHF. Written as DNA, the CDR3 is TGTGCCAGCAGTGAAGCGCCTCAGGCGCAGGCCAATCAGCCCCAGCATTTT. The chain joins TRBV6-1 to TRBJ1-5; D gene ambiguous. The germline gives CDR1 MNHNS, CDR2 SASEGT. The CDR3 consists of 17 residues. V lost 0 bases and J 3 bases, leaving 15 bases between the germline ends.

The chain uses TRBV9 and TRBJ1-2, with 9 bases aligning to TRBD1. This CDR3 is 14 amino acids long. V lost 3 bases, J lost 6 bases, and 6 bases stayed unmatched. The germline gives CDR1 SGDLS, CDR2 YYNGEE. The CDR3 loop reads CASSAHRQGDGYTF. CDR3 bases: TGTGCCAGCAGCGCTCACAGACAGGGGGATGGCTACACCTTC.

The chain recombines TRBV6-5 with TRBJ2-5, with 8 bases fitting TRBD2. V dropped 7 bases and J dropped 5; count of bases not matched to a gene: 9. The CDR3 runs 14 residues. The germline CDR1 and CDR2 sequences are MNHEY and SVGAGI. Here the CDR3 reads CASTPSGGRETQYF. CDR3 DNA sequence: TGTGCCAGCACCCCATCGGGGGGGAGGGAGACCCAGTACTTC.

Here the CDR3 reads CASKRELNTEAFF. CDR3 in DNA: TGTGCCAGCAAGCGGGAATTGAACACTGAAGCTTTCTTT. The V and J genes are TRBV5-4 and TRBJ1-1; D not resolved. Trimming left V 6 bases short and J 0 bases short, with 9 bases between. Per germline, CDR1 SGHNT and CDR2 YYREEE (reference sequence). This CDR3 is 13 amino acids long.

This rearrangement joins TRBV5-1 to TRBJ1-4; the D is unclear. Trimming left V 5 bases short and J 3 bases short, with 11 bases between. This CDR3 has 14 amino acids. Germline V lookup: CDR1 SGHRS, CDR2 YFSETQ. Here the CDR3 reads CASSSGESNEKLFF. CDR3 DNA: TGCGCCAGCAGTTCGGGAGAATCTAATGAAAAACTGTTTTTT.

The count of this clone is one. This sequence joins TRBV4-1 and TRBJ2-2; no definite D call. From germline, CDR1 is MGHRA and CDR2 YSYEKL. Trimming removed 0 bases at V and 5 bases at J, with 13 bases between. The CDR3 runs 16 residues. This CDR3 reads CASSQEFSSWTGELFF. The CDR3 bases are TGCGCCAGCAGCCAAGAATTCAGCTCGTGGACCGGGGAGCTGTTTTTT.

The V call is TRBV27, the J call TRBJ2-4; D remains unclear. V was cut by 6 bases and J by 1 base, with 13 bases left in between. The CDR3 consists of 15 residues. Germline V gene sequence: CDR1 MNHEY, CDR2 SMNVEV (reference sequence). In DNA form, the CDR3 reads TGTGCCAGCAGCTCCACAATCTCGGCCAAAAACATTCAGTACTTC. Protein sequence: CASSSTISAKNIQYF.

The chain uses TRBV18 and TRBJ2-1; the D gene is possibly TRBD1 (6 bases). The germline V gene encodes CDR1 KGHSH and CDR2 LQKENI. V was cut by 3 bases and J by 6 bases, with 15 bases left in between. The length of the CDR3 is 15 residues. The CDR3 protein is CASSPQGQSPNEQFF. The CDR3 DNA follows: TGTGCCAGCTCACCCCAGGGGCAGTCCCCCAATGAGCAGTTCTTC.

The CDR3 loop is CASSPTRTHQETQYF. Written as DNA, the CDR3 is TGTGCCAGCAGTCCGACCCGGACGCATCAAGAGACCCAGTACTTC. The chain joins TRBV2 to TRBJ2-5; D gene unclear. The CDR3 is 15 amino acids. Germline CDR1 and CDR2: SNHLY and FYNNEI. Trimming cost V 5 bases and J 2 bases, with 15 bases left between them.

CDR3 DNA: TGCGCCAGCAGTAACAGCAATGAGCAGTTCTTC. Protein: CASSNSNEQFF. The gene calls are TRBV10-2 and TRBJ2-1; D not certain. Trimming took 5 bases from V and 6 from J, leaving 5 bases between them. Germline V lookup: CDR1 WSHSY, CDR2 SAAADI. The CDR3 length is 11 residues.

V usage is TRBV5-5 and J usage is TRBJ2-2, with D perhaps matching TRBD2 (5 bases). The V gene's germline CDR1 is SGHKS and CDR2 YYEKEE (reference sequence). V was shortened by 0 bases and J by 0 bases, with 6 bases between the two germline ends. The CDR3 spans 15 residues. The CDR3 here is CASSLELANTGELFF. The CDR3 DNA is TGTGCCAGCAGCTTGGAACTAGCGAACACCGGGGAGCTGTTTTTT.